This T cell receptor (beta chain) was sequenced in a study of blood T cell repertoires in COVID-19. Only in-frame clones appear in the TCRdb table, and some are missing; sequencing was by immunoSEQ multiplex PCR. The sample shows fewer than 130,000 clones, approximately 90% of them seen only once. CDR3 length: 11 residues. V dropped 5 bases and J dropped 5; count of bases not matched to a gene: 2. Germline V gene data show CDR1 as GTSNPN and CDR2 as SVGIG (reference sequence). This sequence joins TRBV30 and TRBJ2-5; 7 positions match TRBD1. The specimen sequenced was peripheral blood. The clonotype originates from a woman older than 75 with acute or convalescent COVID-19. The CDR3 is CAWSRGETQYF. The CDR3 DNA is TGTGCCTGGTCCAGGGGGGAGACCCAGTACTTC.